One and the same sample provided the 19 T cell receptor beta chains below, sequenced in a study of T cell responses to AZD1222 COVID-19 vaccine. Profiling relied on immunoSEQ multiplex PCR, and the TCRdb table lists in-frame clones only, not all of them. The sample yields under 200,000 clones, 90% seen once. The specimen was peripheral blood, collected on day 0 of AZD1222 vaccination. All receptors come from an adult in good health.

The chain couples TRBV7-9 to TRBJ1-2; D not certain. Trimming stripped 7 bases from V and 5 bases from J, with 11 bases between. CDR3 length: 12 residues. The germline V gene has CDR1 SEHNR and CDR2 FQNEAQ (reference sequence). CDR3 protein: CASTWWGYGYTF. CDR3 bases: TGTGCCAGCACCTGGTGGGGATATGGCTACACCTTC.

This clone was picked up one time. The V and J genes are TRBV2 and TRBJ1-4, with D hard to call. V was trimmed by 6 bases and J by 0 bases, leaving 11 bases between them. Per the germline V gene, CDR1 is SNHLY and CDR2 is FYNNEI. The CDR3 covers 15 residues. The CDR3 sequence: CASRGSLATNEKLFF. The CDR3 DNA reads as TGTGCCAGCAGGGGTTCACTTGCAACTAATGAAAAACTGTTTTTT.

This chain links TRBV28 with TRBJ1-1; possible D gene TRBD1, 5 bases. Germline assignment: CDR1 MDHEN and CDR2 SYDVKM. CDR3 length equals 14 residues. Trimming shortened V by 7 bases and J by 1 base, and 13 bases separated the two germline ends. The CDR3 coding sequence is TGTGCCAGCAATATGGGACGGGGGAACACTGAAGCTTTCTTT. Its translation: CASNMGRGNTEAFF.

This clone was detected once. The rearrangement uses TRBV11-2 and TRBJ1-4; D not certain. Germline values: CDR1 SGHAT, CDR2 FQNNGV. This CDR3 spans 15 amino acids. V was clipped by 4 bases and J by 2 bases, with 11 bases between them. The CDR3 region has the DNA TGTGCCAGCAGCTCAGGACGACGGACTAATGAAAAACTGTTTTTT. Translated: CASSSGRRTNEKLFF.

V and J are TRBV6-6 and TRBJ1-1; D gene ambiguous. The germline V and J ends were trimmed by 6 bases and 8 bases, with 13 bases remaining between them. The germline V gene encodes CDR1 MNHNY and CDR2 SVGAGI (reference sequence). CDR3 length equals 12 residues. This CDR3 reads CASSPTDREAFF. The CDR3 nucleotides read TGTGCCAGCAGCCCGACCGATCGAGAAGCTTTCTTT.

This CDR3 reads CASSQSLVLGGEKLFF. The CDR3 nucleotides are TGTGCCAGCAGCCAATCCTTAGTTCTGGGAGGAGAAAAACTGTTTTTT. V gene TRBV16 combines with J gene TRBJ1-4; D is unclear. Germline assignment: CDR1 KGHSY and CDR2 FQNENV. With 0 bases removed from V and 8 bases from J, the gap between germline ends came to 16 bases. This CDR3 region has 16 residues.

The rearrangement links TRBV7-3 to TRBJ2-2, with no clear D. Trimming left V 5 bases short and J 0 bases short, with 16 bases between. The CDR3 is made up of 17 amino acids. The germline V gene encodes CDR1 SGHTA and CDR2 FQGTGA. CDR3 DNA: TGTGCCAGCAGCCCCTTTAGACCAGAGACGAACACCGGGGAGCTGTTTTTT. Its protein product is CASSPFRPETNTGELFF.

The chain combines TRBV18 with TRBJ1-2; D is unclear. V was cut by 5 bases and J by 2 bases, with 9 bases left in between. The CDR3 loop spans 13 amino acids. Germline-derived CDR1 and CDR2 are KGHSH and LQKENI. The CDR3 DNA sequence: TGTGCCAGCTCAACCGATCGGAACTATGGCTACACCTTC. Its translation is CASSTDRNYGYTF.

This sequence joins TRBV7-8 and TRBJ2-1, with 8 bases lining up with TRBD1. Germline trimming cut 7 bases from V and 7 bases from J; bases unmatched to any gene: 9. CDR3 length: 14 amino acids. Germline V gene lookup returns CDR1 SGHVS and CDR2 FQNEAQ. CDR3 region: CASKVTGDGNEQFF. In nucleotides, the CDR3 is TGTGCCAGCAAAGTGACAGGGGACGGGAATGAGCAGTTCTTC.

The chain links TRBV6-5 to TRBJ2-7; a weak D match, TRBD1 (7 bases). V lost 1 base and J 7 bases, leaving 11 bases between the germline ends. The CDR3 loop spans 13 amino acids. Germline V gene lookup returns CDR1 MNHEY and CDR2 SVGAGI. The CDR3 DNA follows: TGTGCCAGCAGTTACTTCAGGGGGGAAGAGCAGTACTTC. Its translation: CASSYFRGEEQYF.

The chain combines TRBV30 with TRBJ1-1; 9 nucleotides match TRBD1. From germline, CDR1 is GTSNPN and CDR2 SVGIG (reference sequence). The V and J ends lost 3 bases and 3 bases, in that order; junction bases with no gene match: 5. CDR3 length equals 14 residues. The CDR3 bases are TGTGCCTGGAGCCCAGGGGACAGGGACACTGAAGCTTTCTTT. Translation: CAWSPGDRDTEAFF.

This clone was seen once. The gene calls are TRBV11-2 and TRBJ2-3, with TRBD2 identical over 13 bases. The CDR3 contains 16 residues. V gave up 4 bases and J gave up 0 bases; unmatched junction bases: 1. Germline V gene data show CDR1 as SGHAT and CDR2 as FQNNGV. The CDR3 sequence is CASSSGLAGSTDTQYF. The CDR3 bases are TGTGCCAGCAGCTCGGGACTAGCGGGGAGCACAGATACGCAGTATTTT.

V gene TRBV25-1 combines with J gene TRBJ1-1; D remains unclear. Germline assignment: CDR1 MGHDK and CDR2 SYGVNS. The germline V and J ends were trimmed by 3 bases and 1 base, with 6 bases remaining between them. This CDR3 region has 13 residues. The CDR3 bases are TGTGCCAGCAGTGAGTATCGGAACACTGAAGCTTTCTTT. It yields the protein CASSEYRNTEAFF.

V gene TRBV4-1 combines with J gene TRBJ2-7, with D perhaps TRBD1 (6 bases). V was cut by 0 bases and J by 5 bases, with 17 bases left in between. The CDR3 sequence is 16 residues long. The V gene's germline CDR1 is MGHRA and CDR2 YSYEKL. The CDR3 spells CASSQDPTGGVHEQYF. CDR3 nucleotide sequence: TGCGCCAGCAGCCAAGATCCGACAGGCGGCGTCCACGAGCAGTACTTC.

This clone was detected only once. The CDR3 nucleotides read TGTGCCAGCAGCTCAAGCTCAGGCAGCCAAGAGACCCAGTACTTC. Its protein product is CASSSSSGSQETQYF. The chain recombines TRBV5-4 with TRBJ2-5; D remains unclear. The CDR3 spans 15 residues. Germline loops: CDR1 SGHNT, CDR2 YYREEE (reference sequence). The V and J ends lost 3 bases and 1 base respectively, with 13 bases between them.

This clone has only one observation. The CDR3 DNA sequence: TGCGCCAGCAGCTTGGGAGTAGGTAGAGCCGAAAAACTGTTTTTT. Amino acid sequence: CASSLGVGRAEKLFF. This chain uses TRBV5-1 with TRBJ1-4; D uncertain. The germline V gene has CDR1 SGHRS and CDR2 YFSETQ. This CDR3 is built from 15 residues. V was clipped by 0 bases and J by 8 bases, with 14 bases between them.

CDR3 protein: CASSLYAGVGQPQHF. The CDR3 coding sequence is TGTGCCAGCAGTCTTTACGCAGGGGTCGGGCAGCCCCAGCATTTT. The chain recombines TRBV6-5 with TRBJ1-5; possible D gene TRBD1, 6 bases. Looked up from germline, CDR1 is MNHEY and CDR2 is SVGAGI. There are 15 residues in the CDR3. V was pared by 5 bases and J by 7 bases, with 18 bases between.

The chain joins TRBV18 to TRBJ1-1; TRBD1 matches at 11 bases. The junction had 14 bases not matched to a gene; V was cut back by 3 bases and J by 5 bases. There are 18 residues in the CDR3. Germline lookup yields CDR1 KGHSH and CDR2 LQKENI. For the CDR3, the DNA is TGTGCCAGCTCACCCCCCCCTGGGACAGGGGGTAGGAGAACTGAAGCTTTCTTT. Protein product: CASSPPPGTGGRRTEAFF.

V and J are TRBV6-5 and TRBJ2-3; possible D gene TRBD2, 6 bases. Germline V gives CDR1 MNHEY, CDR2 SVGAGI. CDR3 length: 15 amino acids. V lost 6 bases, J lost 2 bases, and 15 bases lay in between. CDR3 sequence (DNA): TGTGCCAGCAGCCGGACTATCGAGCACACAGATACGCAGTATTTT. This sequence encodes CASSRTIEHTDTQYF.